This entry lists 6 T cell receptor beta chains sequenced from one sample in a study of cytomegalovirus exposure and HLA in healthy donors. Primers: 60 Vbeta forward and 13 Jbeta reverse. Assay used: immunoSEQ multiplex PCR; TCRdb lists only in-frame clones, some missing. Its table records approximately 120,000 clones. Sequenced material: PBMCs. These TCRs come from a woman aged 55-69 years in good health and CMV-seronegative.

This rearrangement joins TRBV9 to TRBJ2-1; TRBD2 matches 7 bases. The CDR3 runs 16 residues. With V trimmed by 3 bases and J by 0 bases, 6 bases remained unmatched. The germline gives CDR1 SGDLS, CDR2 YYNGEE. CDR3 amino acids: CASSGLGGSSYNEQFF. In DNA form, the CDR3 reads TGTGCCAGCAGCGGCCTGGGGGGGAGCTCCTACAATGAGCAGTTCTTC.

The chain links TRBV25-1 to TRBJ2-7; TRBD1 matches 9 bases. V shed 3 bases, J shed 4 bases, and the junction held 13 bases outside the gene matches. Looked up from germline, CDR1 is MGHDK and CDR2 is SYGVNS. This CDR3 contains 17 residues. The CDR3: CASSEPLTGTGNYEQYF. The DNA for the CDR3 is TGTGCCAGCAGTGAGCCCCTTACCGGGACAGGGAATTACGAGCAGTACTTC.

V and J are TRBV6-5 and TRBJ2-1, with TRBD2 identical over 10 bases. This CDR3 contains 14 residues. Germline CDR1 MNHEY, CDR2 SVGAGI. Losses at the gene ends were 4 bases for V and 7 bases for J; bases not matched to a gene: 4. The CDR3 spells CASSWGLAKNEQFF. As DNA, the CDR3 is TGTGCCAGCAGTTGGGGACTAGCGAAGAATGAGCAGTTCTTC.

The chain combines TRBV5-1 with TRBJ2-3; the match to TRBD1 covers 7 bases. There are 14 residues in the CDR3. J was trimmed by 4 bases and V by 6 bases; bases with no gene match: 8. CDR1 SGHRS and CDR2 YFSETQ come from the germline V gene. CDR3 in amino acids: CASTRQGPPDTQYF. Here the CDR3 DNA reads TGCGCCAGCACCCGACAGGGACCCCCAGATACGCAGTATTTT.

The rearrangement links TRBV6-1 to TRBJ1-1; perhaps TRBD1 as D (6 bases). This CDR3 comprises 15 residues. Trimming shortened V by 0 bases and J by 5 bases, and 13 bases separated the two germline ends. Per the germline V gene, CDR1 is MNHNS and CDR2 is SASEGT. The CDR3 loop is CASSEAGGLGTEAFF. CDR3 bases: TGTGCCAGCAGTGAAGCCGGGGGGCTGGGGACTGAAGCTTTCTTT.

The chain recombines TRBV5-6 with TRBJ1-2; perhaps TRBD1 as D (6 bases). V was clipped by 2 bases and J by 4 bases, with 12 bases between them. Germline V gene sequence: CDR1 SGHDT, CDR2 YYEEEE. The CDR3 is 14 amino acids. Here the CDR3 reads CASSFGTQSYGYTF. The CDR3, as DNA: TGTGCCAGCAGCTTCGGGACACAAAGCTATGGCTACACCTTC. The whole variable domain, remainder taken from reference TRBV5-6 and TRBJ1-2, is DAGVTQSPTHLIKTRGQQVTLRCSPKSGHDTVSWYQQALGQGPQFIFQYYEEEERQRGNFPDRFSGHQFPNYSSELNVNALLLGDSALYLCASSFGTQSYGYTFGSGTRLTVV.